This T cell receptor beta chain comes out of a study of blood T cells in healthy people across ages. The V gene's germline CDR1 is SQVTM and CDR2 ANQGSEA. The CDR3 extends over 13 amino acids. Extractions gave at least 6 micrograms of total RNA per sample. The use of a sample-barcoded 5' primer and a J-beta primer mix characterized a second PCR of about 7 to 12 cycles. TCRdb re-called the 5' RACE reads through MiXCR, storing one row per CDR3 protein. Of more than 1,000,000 distinct CDR3 sequences listed, roughly 24% are singletons. The sample was also reused in another study, on T cells of mothers and their children. That source adds: In unrelated and related pairs, TCR recombination output is shaped in a similar way by thymic selection.

This clonotype was obtained from a girl aged 2 to 10 in good health. The chain carries TRBV29-1 and TRBJ2-5, with D possibly TRBD2 on 5 matching bases. The better agreement between TRBJ2-7 and the DNA end casts doubt on the J call. Sequences were obtained from blood. CDR3 in DNA: TGCAGCGTTGGCATGGGAGACACCTACGAGCAGTACTTC. Amino acids: CSVGMGDTYEQYF.